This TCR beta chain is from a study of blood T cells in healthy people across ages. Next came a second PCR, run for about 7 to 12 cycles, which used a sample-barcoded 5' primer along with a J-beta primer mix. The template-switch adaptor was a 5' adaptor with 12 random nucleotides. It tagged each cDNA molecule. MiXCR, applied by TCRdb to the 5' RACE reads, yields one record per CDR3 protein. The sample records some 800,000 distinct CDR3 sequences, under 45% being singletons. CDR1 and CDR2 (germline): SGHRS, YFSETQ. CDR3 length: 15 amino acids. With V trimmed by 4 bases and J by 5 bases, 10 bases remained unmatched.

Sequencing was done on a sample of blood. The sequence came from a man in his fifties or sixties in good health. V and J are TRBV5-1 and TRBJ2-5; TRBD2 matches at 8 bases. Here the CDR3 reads CASSNPGTRGETQYF. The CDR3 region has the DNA TGCGCCAGCAGCAATCCCGGGACTAGAGGGGAGACCCAGTACTTC.